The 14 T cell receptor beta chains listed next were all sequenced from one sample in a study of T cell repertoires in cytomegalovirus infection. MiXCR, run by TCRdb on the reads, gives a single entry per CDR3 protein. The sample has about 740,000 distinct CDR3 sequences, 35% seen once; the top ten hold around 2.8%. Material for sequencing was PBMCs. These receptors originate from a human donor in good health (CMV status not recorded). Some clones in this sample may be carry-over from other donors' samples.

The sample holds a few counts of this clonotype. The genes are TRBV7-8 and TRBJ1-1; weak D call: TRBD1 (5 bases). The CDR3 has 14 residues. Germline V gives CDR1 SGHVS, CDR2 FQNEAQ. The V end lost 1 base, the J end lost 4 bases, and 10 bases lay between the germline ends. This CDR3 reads CASSLGGFGTEAFF. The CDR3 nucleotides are TGTGCCAGCAGCTTAGGGGGGTTTGGCACTGAAGCTTTCTTT.

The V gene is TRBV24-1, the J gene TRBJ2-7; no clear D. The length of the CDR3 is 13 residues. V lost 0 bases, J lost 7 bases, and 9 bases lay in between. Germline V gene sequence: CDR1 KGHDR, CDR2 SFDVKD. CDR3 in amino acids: CATSDLDGTEQYF. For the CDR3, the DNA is TGTGCCACCAGTGATTTGGACGGTACAGAGCAGTACTTC.

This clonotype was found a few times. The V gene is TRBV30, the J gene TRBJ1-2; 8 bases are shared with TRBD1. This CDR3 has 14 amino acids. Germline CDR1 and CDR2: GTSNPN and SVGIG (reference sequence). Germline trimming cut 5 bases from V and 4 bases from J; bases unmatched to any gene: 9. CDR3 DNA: TGTGCCTGGTTCAGACAGGGGAGGACCTATGGCTACACCTTC. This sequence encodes CAWFRQGRTYGYTF.

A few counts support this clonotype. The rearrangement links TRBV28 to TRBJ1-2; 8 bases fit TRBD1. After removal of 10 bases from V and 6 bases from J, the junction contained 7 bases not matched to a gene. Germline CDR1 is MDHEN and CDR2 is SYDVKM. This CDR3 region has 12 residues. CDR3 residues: CAIATGGNGYTF. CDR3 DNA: TGTGCCATTGCTACAGGGGGAAATGGCTACACCTTC.

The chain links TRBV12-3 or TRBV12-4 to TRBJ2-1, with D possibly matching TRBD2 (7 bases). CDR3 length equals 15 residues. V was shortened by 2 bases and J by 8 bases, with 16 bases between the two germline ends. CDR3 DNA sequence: TGTGCCAGCAGTTTACCGTCCCGCGGGGGCCATGAGCAGTTCTTC. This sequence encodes CASSLPSRGGHEQFF.

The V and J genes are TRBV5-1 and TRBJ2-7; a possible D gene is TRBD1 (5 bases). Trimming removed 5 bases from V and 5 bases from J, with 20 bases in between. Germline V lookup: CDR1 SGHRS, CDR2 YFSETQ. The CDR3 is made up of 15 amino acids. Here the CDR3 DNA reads TGCGCCAGCAGACGCGGACAAGGGTCGTTGGACGAGCAGTACTTC. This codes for CASRRGQGSLDEQYF.

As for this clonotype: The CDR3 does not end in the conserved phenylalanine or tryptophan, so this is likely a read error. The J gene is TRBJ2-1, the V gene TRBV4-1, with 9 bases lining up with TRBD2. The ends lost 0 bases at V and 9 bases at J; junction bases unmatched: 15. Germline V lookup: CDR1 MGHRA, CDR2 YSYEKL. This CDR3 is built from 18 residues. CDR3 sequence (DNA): TGCGCCAGCAGCCAAGAATCCCCGACCGGACTAGCGTTAATTGAGCAGTTCTGC. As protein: CASSQESPTGLALIEQFC.

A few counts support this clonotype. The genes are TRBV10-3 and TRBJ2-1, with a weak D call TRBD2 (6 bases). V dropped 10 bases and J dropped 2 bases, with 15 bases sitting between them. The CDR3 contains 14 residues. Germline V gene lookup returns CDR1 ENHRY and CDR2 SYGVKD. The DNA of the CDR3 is TGTGCCACTCTTGACGGGAGCGCCTACAATGAGCAGTTCTTC. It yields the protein CATLDGSAYNEQFF.

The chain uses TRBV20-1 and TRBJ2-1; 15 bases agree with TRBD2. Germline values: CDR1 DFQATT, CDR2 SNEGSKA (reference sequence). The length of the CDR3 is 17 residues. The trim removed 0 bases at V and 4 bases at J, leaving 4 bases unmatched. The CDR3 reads CSARDWTSGGVYNEQFF. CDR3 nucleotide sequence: TGCAGTGCTAGAGATTGGACTAGCGGGGGGGTGTACAATGAGCAGTTCTTC.

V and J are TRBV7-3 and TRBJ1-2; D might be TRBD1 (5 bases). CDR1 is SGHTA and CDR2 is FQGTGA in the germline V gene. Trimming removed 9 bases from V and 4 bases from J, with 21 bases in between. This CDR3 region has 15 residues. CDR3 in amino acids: CARSQGPVHGYGYTF. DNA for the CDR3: TGTGCCAGAAGCCAGGGACCTGTACATGGCTATGGCTACACCTTC.

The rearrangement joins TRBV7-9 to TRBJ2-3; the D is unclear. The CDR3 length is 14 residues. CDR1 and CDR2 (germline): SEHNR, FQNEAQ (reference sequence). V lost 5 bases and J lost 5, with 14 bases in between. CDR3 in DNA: TGTGCCAGCAGCCCCCGCCGCCAGCGAGATACGCAGTATTTT. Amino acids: CASSPRRQRDTQYF.

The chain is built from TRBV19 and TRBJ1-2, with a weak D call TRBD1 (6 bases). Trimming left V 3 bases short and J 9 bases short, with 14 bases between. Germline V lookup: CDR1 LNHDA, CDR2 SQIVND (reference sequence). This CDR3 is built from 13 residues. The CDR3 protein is CASSIGGASCYTF. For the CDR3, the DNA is TGTGCCAGTAGTATTGGGGGCGCGAGTTGCTACACCTTC.

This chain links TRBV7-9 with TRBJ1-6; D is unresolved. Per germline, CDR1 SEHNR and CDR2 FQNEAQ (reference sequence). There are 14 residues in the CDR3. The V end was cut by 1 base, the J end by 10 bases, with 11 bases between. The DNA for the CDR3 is TGTGCCAGCAGCTTAGAAGCAGTAGGGTCACCCCTCCACTTT. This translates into CASSLEAVGSPLHF.

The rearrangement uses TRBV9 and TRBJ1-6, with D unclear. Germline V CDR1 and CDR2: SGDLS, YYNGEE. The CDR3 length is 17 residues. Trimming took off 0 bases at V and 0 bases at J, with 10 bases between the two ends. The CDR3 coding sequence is TGTGCCAGCAGCGTAGAAGGAGGGAGCTCCTATAATTCACCCCTCCACTTT. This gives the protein CASSVEGGSSYNSPLHF.